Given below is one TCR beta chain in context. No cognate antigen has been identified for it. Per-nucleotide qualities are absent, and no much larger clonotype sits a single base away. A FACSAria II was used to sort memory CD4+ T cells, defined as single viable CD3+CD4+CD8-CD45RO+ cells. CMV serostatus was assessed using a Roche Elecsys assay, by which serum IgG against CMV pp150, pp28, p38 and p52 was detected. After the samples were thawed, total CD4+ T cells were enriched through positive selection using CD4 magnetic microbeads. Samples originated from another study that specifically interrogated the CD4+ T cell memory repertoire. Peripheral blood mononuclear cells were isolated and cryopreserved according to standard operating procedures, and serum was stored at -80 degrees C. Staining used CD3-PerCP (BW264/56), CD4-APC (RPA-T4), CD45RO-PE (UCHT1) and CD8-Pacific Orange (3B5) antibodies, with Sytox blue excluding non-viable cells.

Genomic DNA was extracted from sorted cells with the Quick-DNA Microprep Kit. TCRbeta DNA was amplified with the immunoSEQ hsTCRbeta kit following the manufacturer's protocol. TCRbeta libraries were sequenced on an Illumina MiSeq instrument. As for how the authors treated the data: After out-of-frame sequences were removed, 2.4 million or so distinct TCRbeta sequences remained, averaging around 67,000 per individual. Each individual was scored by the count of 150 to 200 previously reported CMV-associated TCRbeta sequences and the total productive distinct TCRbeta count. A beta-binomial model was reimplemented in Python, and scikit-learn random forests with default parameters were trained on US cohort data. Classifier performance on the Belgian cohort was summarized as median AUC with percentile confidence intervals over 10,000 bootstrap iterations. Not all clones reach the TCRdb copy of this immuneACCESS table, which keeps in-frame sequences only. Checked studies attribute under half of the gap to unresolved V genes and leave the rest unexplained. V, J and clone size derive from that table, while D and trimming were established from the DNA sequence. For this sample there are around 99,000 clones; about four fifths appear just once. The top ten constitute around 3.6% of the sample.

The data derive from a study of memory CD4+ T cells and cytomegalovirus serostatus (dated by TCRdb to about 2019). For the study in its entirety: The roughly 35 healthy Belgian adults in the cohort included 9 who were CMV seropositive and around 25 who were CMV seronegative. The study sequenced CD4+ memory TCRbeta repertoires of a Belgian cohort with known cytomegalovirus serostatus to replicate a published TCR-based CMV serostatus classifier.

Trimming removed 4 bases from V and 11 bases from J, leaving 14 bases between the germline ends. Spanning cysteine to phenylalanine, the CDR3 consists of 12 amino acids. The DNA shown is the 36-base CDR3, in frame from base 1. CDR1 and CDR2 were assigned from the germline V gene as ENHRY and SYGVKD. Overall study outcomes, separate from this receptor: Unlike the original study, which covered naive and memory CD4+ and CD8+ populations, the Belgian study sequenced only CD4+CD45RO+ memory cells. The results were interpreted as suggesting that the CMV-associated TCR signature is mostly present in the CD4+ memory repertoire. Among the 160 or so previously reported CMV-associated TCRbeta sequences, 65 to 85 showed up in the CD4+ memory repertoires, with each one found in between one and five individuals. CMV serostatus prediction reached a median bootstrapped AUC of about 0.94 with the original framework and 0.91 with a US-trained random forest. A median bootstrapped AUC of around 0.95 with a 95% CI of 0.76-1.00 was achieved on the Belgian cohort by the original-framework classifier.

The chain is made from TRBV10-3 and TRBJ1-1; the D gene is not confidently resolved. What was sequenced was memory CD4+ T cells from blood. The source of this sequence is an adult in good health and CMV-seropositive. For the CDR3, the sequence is CAISGTSQWAFF. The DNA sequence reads TGTGCCATCAGTGGGACTTCCCAGTGGGCTTTCTTT.